This TCR beta chain came from a study of blood T cells in healthy people across ages. The use of a sample-barcoded 5' primer and a J-beta primer mix characterized a second PCR of roughly 6 to 11 cycles. TCRdb recomputed calls from the 5' RACE reads with MiXCR, one row per CDR3 protein. The sample lists hundreds of thousands of distinct CDR3 sequences; just over 55% were seen once. The germline gives CDR1 SGHTA, CDR2 FQGNSA. Trimming shortened V by 2 bases and J by 1 base, and 11 bases separated the two germline ends. The length of the CDR3 is 15 residues. Study-wide points: Among T cells, TCR beta diversity per million cells dropped roughly linearly as age rose.

This clonotype was recorded only once. Its specificity is not known. The authors extracted at least 6 micrograms of total RNA per sample. The rearrangement links TRBV7-2 to TRBJ2-5; maybe TRBD1 (6 bases). The clonotype originates from a man aged 35 to 55 in good health. Sequenced material: blood. The CDR3 DNA is TGTGCCAGCAGCTTACCCGTGGACAGCCAAGAGACCCAGTACTTC. It codes for CASSLPVDSQETQYF.